The rows below give T cell receptor beta chains drawn from one sample of a study of T cell responses to AZD1222 COVID-19 vaccine. Clones were read by immunoSEQ multiplex PCR, and TCRdb kept only the in-frame ones, dropping some. The sample consists of approximately 150,000 clones, 80% to 95% of them appearing once. The sample consisted of peripheral blood, taken 28 days after the second AZD1222 dose. The receptors stem from an adult who received the AZD1222 COVID-19 vaccine. Each CDR3 is given with its conserved first and last residue. Each record gives: clone size, V gene, J gene, D gene, CDR3 DNA, CDR3 protein. D genes are given only for firm matches. Rows give clone size only sometimes, using once, few, many, or a class for an expanded clone.

size: .; V: TRBV24-1; J: TRBJ2-5; D: TRBD2; DNA: TGTGCCACCAGTGATACCCAGACTAGCGGGAGTGAGACCCAGTACTTC; CDR3: CATSDTQTSGSETQYF
size: .; V: TRBV5-6; J: TRBJ2-5; D: .; DNA: TGTGCCAGCAGCTTGTTGGGCCCGGGGGAGACCCAGTACTTC; CDR3: CASSLLGPGETQYF
size: .; V: TRBV5-1; J: TRBJ1-3; D: TRBD1; DNA: TGCGCCAGCAGCTTGCTCCCTCAGGGGGCTCCTGGAAACACCATATATTTT; CDR3: CASSLLPQGAPGNTIYF
size: .; V: TRBV20-1; J: TRBJ1-1; D: TRBD1; DNA: TGCAGTGCTAGTCCAGGGGGCACTGAAGCTTTCTTT; CDR3: CSASPGGTEAFF
size: .; V: TRBV5-5; J: TRBJ1-4; D: TRBD1; DNA: TGTGCCAGCAGCAAATGGACAGGGACTTCAACTAATGAAAAACTGTTTTTT; CDR3: CASSKWTGTSTNEKLFF
size: .; V: TRBV28; J: TRBJ1-2; D: .; DNA: TGTGCCAGCAGCCCCTCCTACGGGATGGGCCTAGGATATGGCTACACCTTC; CDR3: CASSPSYGMGLGYGYTF
size: .; V: TRBV3-1/TRBV3-2; J: TRBJ2-5; D: .; DNA: TGTGCCAGCAGCCGAGGGGGGGCAGAGACCCAGTACTTC; CDR3: CASSRGGAETQYF
size: .; V: TRBV19; J: TRBJ1-1; D: TRBD1; DNA: TGTGCCAGTAGTAGGGACAGGGGGCTGGACACTGAAGCTTTCTTT; CDR3: CASSRDRGLDTEAFF
size: .; V: TRBV28; J: TRBJ1-4; D: .; DNA: TGTGCCAGCAGTTCGACTCCCGAAAAACTGTTTTTT; CDR3: CASSSTPEKLFF
size: once; V: TRBV7-6; J: TRBJ2-2; D: TRBD2; DNA: TGTGCCAGCAGCGGACTAGCGGGAGGCCAAACCGGGGAGCTGTTTTTT; CDR3: CASSGLAGGQTGELFF
size: .; V: TRBV4-1; J: TRBJ2-3; D: TRBD2; DNA: TGCGCCAGCAGCCAACACGGACTAGCGACTTCAGATACGCAGTATTTT; CDR3: CASSQHGLATSDTQYF
size: .; V: TRBV11-3; J: TRBJ1-3; D: .; DNA: TGTGCCAGCAGCCCCGGGGGCTCTGGAAACACCATATATTTT; CDR3: CASSPGGSGNTIYF
size: .; V: TRBV2; J: TRBJ1-1; D: .; DNA: TGTGCCAGCAGTGTCGGGGTTCCGAACACTGAAGCTTTCTTT; CDR3: CASSVGVPNTEAFF
size: .; V: TRBV21-1; J: TRBJ1-6; D: .; DNA: TGTGCCAGGACCGGACAGGGTCCGTCACCCCTCCACTTT; CDR3: CARTGQGPSPLHF
size: .; V: TRBV7-3; J: TRBJ1-1; D: .; DNA: TGTGCCAGCAGCTTATTGGCAGCAGGAGGGAACACTGAAGCTTTCTTT; CDR3: CASSLLAAGGNTEAFF
size: .; V: TRBV27; J: TRBJ2-7; D: .; DNA: TGTGCCAGCAGTTTATCCAGGTCCACCTACGAGCAGTACTTC; CDR3: CASSLSRSTYEQYF
size: .; V: TRBV9; J: TRBJ2-5; D: TRBD1; DNA: TGTGCCAGCAGCGTAGGAAGTTACAGGGGCGCGGGAGAGACCCAGTACTTC; CDR3: CASSVGSYRGAGETQYF
size: .; V: TRBV12-3/TRBV12-4; J: TRBJ2-1; D: TRBD1; DNA: TGTGCCAGTGGACAGGACTCCTACAATGAGCAGTTCTTC; CDR3: CASGQDSYNEQFF
size: .; V: TRBV30; J: TRBJ1-2; D: .; DNA: TGTGCCTGGAGTGTACGGGTACGACTTACGGCAAAATCTAACTATGGCTACACCTTC; CDR3: CAWSVRVRLTAKSNYGYTF
size: .; V: TRBV27; J: TRBJ2-2; D: TRBD2; DNA: TGTGCCAGCAGGGCTAGCGGGATGAACACCGGGGAGCTGTTTTTT; CDR3: CASRASGMNTGELFF
size: .; V: TRBV9; J: TRBJ1-1; D: .; DNA: TGTGCCAGCAGCGTAGCAGGGGCGTCGTACACTGAAGCTTTCTTT; CDR3: CASSVAGASYTEAFF
size: .; V: TRBV6-5; J: TRBJ1-4; D: TRBD1; DNA: TGTGCCGTTTCCGGGACAGCTAATGAAAAACTGTTTTTT; CDR3: CAVSGTANEKLFF
size: .; V: TRBV12-3/TRBV12-4; J: TRBJ1-1; D: .; DNA: TGTGCCAGCAGTCCCAGGGAGGGGGCTGAAGCTTTCTTT; CDR3: CASSPREGAEAFF
size: .; V: TRBV19; J: TRBJ1-1; D: .; DNA: TGTGCCAGTAGTGCATACATGAACACTGAAGCTTTCTTT; CDR3: CASSAYMNTEAFF
size: .; V: TRBV5-4; J: TRBJ2-5; D: TRBD2; DNA: TGTGCCAGCACGCAAAAAAAGGGCCTAGCGGCAGGTGGTCGAGAGACCCAGTACTTC; CDR3: CASTQKKGLAAGGRETQYF
size: .; V: TRBV2; J: TRBJ2-3; D: TRBD2; DNA: TGTGCCAGGAAGACTAGCGGGACCCTTGGGACGCAGTATTTT; CDR3: CARKTSGTLGTQYF
size: .; V: TRBV21-1; J: TRBJ1-5; D: .; DNA: TGTGCCAGCAGCAAAAGTCCTGACAGGGCCCTACTTAGCAATCAGCCCCAGCATTTT; CDR3: CASSKSPDRALLSNQPQHF
size: .; V: TRBV19; J: TRBJ1-2; D: .; DNA: TGTGCCAGTAGTATAGGATCTCTTGGCTACACCTTC; CDR3: CASSIGSLGYTF
size: .; V: TRBV2; J: TRBJ1-1; D: .; DNA: TGTGCCAGCAGGGGAGACCCGGAGGACACTGAAGCTTTCTTT; CDR3: CASRGDPEDTEAFF
size: .; V: TRBV18; J: TRBJ1-5; D: .; DNA: TGTGCCAGCTCACCTTCGACGGGTAGCAATCAGCCCCAGCATTTT; CDR3: CASSPSTGSNQPQHF
size: .; V: TRBV2; J: TRBJ1-2; D: .; DNA: TGTGCCAGCAGTCAGTCAGCGAATAACTATGGCTACACCTTC; CDR3: CASSQSANNYGYTF
size: .; V: TRBV5-6; J: TRBJ1-2; D: TRBD1; DNA: TGTGCCAGCAGCTTCCCCAGGGGGTATGGCTACACCTTC; CDR3: CASSFPRGYGYTF
size: .; V: TRBV6-1; J: TRBJ1-2; D: .; DNA: TGTGCCAGCAGTGAAGCACCCTATGGCTACACCTTC; CDR3: CASSEAPYGYTF
size: .; V: TRBV11-3; J: TRBJ1-3; D: .; DNA: TGTGCCAGCAGCTTTCTGGCAGCAACTGGAAACACCATATATTTT; CDR3: CASSFLAATGNTIYF
size: .; V: TRBV3-1/TRBV3-2; J: TRBJ1-1; D: .; DNA: TGTGCCAGCAGCTTACAGGGCTCGGACACTGAAGCTTTCTTT; CDR3: CASSLQGSDTEAFF
size: medium-sized; V: TRBV12-3/TRBV12-4; J: TRBJ1-5; D: .; DNA: TGTGCCAGCAGTTTAGATTCGTGGCCCCAGCATTTT; CDR3: CASSLDSWPQHF
size: .; V: TRBV4-1; J: TRBJ2-2; D: TRBD1; DNA: TGCGCCAGCAGCTTAAACACAGGGGGGAACACCGGGGAGCTGTTTTTT; CDR3: CASSLNTGGNTGELFF
size: .; V: TRBV7-3; J: TRBJ2-3; D: .; DNA: TGTGCCAGCAGCCCCCGGTCGCCGGCGGGCACAGATACGCAGTATTTT; CDR3: CASSPRSPAGTDTQYF
size: few; V: TRBV29-1; J: TRBJ2-5; D: .; DNA: TGCAGCGTTGTAGGGGCTGGGGAGACCCAGTACTTC; CDR3: CSVVGAGETQYF
size: .; V: TRBV25-1; J: TRBJ2-1; D: .; DNA: TGTGCCAGCAGTGCGGGATGGGGGGACAATGAGCAGTTCTTC; CDR3: CASSAGWGDNEQFF
size: .; V: TRBV2; J: TRBJ2-2; D: TRBD2; DNA: TGTGCCAGCAGTGAAAGGGTCGCGGGAGTCGCCGGGGAGCTGTTTTTT; CDR3: CASSERVAGVAGELFF
size: once; V: TRBV11-2; J: TRBJ2-1; D: TRBD2; DNA: TGTGCCAGCAGCTTGGCCGGGACTAGCGGGAGGGAGAATGAGCAGTTCTTC; CDR3: CASSLAGTSGRENEQFF
size: .; V: TRBV7-9; J: TRBJ1-1; D: .; DNA: TGTGCCAGCAGCTTTACGGAGAACACTGAAGCTTTCTTT; CDR3: CASSFTENTEAFF
size: .; V: TRBV4-1; J: TRBJ2-5; D: TRBD2; DNA: TGCGCCAGCAGCCAAACACTAGCGGGAGCCCCCCGCGGGACCCAGTACTTC; CDR3: CASSQTLAGAPRGTQYF
size: .; V: TRBV5-6; J: TRBJ1-3; D: TRBD1; DNA: TGTGCCAGCAGCTGGGGGGACAGGAAGGTGGGAAACACCATATATTTT; CDR3: CASSWGDRKVGNTIYF
size: .; V: TRBV6-1; J: TRBJ2-3; D: .; DNA: TGTGCCAGCAGTGAACTTGGCGGGGGCACAGATACGCAGTATTTT; CDR3: CASSELGGGTDTQYF
size: .; V: TRBV11-2; J: TRBJ2-5; D: .; DNA: TGTGCCAGCAGCTTACAGTATGAGGGGGAGACCCAGTACTTC; CDR3: CASSLQYEGETQYF
size: .; V: TRBV11-3; J: TRBJ1-3; D: TRBD1; DNA: TGTGCCAGCAGCATTGGGAGCAACAGGGGGCTAACTGGAAACACCATATATTTT; CDR3: CASSIGSNRGLTGNTIYF
size: once; V: TRBV19; J: TRBJ2-3; D: .; DNA: TGTGCCAGTAGTATTCACAGCGATAGCACAGATACGCAGTATTTT; CDR3: CASSIHSDSTDTQYF
size: .; V: TRBV27; J: TRBJ1-5; D: .; DNA: TGTGCCAGCAGTCTAACCGGGACGGCTAGCAATCAGCCCCAGCATTTT; CDR3: CASSLTGTASNQPQHF
size: .; V: TRBV4-1; J: TRBJ1-1; D: .; DNA: TGCGCCAGCAGCCAAGAGTTCTATACAGGCCCGAACACTGAAGCTTTCTTT; CDR3: CASSQEFYTGPNTEAFF
size: .; V: TRBV2; J: TRBJ2-5; D: .; DNA: TGTGCCAGCCCCACGGGGGCCGGAGAGACCCAGTACTTC; CDR3: CASPTGAGETQYF
size: .; V: TRBV20-1; J: TRBJ2-5; D: TRBD2; DNA: TGCAGTGCTAGTGTGACTAGCGGGACGGAGACCCAGTACTTC; CDR3: CSASVTSGTETQYF
size: .; V: TRBV19; J: TRBJ1-5; D: .; DNA: TGTGCCAGTAGTACTGTAAGCAATCAGCCCCAGCATTTT; CDR3: CASSTVSNQPQHF
size: .; V: TRBV5-4; J: TRBJ2-1; D: .; DNA: TGTGCCAGCAGCCAATTAGCGGAGAGCTCCTACAATGAGCAGTTCTTC; CDR3: CASSQLAESSYNEQFF
size: .; V: TRBV30; J: TRBJ1-2; D: .; DNA: TGTGCCTGGAATAGGGGGAACTATGGCTACACCTTC; CDR3: CAWNRGNYGYTF
size: .; V: TRBV11-3; J: TRBJ1-6; D: .; DNA: TGTGCCAGCAGCTTGGGCAATTCACCCCTCCACTTT; CDR3: CASSLGNSPLHF